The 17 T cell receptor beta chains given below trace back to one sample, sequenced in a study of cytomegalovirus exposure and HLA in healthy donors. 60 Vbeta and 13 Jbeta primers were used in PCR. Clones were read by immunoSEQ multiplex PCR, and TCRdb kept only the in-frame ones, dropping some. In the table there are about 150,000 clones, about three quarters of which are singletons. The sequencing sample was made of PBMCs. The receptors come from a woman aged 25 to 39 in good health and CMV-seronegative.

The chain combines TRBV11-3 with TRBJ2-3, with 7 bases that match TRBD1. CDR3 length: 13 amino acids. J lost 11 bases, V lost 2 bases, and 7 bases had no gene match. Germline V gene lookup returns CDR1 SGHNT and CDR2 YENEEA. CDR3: CASSLQRGGGQYF. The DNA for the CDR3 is TGTGCCAGCAGCTTACAACGAGGGGGCGGGCAGTATTTT.

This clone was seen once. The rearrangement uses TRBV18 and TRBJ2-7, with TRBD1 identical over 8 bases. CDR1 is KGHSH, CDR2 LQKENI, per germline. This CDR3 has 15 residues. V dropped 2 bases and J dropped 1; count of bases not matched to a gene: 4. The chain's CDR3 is CASSPGQGSSYEQYF. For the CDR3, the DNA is TGTGCCAGCTCACCAGGACAGGGTTCTTCCTACGAGCAGTACTTC.

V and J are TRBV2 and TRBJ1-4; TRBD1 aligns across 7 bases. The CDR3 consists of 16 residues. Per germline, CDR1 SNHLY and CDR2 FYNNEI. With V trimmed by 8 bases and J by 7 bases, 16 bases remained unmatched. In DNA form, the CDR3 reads TGTGCCAGCCTCAAGGGGGACAGTCGCCTAGCTGAAAAACTGTTTTTT. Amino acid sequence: CASLKGDSRLAEKLFF.

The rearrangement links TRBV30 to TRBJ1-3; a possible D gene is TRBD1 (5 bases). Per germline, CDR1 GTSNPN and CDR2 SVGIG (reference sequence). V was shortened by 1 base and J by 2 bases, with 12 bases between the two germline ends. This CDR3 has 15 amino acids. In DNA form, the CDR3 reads TGTGCCTGGAGTGCGACCAGGGTGGCTGGAAACACCATATATTTT. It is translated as CAWSATRVAGNTIYF.

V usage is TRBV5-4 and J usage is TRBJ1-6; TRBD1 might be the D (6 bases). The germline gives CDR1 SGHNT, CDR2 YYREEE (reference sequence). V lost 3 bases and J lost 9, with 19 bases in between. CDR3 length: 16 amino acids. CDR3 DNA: TGTGCCAGCAGCTCCCCTGACTCAGGGGCGGGTTCACCCCTCCACTTT. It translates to CASSSPDSGAGSPLHF.

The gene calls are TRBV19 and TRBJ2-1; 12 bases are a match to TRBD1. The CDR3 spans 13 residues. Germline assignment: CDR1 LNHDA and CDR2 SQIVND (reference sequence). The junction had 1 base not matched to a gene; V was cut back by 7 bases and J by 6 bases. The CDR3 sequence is CASTGQGANEQFF. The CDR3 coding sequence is TGTGCCAGTACGGGACAGGGGGCCAATGAGCAGTTCTTC. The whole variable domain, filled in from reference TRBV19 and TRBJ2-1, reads DGGITQSPKYLFRKEGQNVTLSCEQNLNHDAMYWYRQDPGQGLRLIYYSQIVNDFQKGDIAEGYSVSREKKESFPLTVTSAQKNPTAFYLCASTGQGANEQFFGPGTRLTVL.

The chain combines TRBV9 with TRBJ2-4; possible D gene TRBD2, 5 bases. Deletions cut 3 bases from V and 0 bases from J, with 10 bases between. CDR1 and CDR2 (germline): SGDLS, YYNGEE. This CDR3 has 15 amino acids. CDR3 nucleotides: TGTGCCAGCAGCGGGACTTCTCTAGCCAAAAACATTCAGTACTTC. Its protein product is CASSGTSLAKNIQYF.

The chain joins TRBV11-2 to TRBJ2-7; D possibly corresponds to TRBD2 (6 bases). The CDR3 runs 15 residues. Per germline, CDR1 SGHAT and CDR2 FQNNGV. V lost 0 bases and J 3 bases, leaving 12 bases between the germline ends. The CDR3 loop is CASSLDGLGSYEQYF. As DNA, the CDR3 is TGTGCCAGCAGCTTAGACGGACTCGGGAGCTACGAGCAGTACTTC.

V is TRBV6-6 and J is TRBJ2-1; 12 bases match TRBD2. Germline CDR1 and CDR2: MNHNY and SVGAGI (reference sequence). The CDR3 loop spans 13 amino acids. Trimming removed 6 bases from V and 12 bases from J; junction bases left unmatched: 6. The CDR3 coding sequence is TGTGCCAGCAGCGACGGACTAGCGGGGACGCAGTTCTTC. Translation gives CASSDGLAGTQFF.

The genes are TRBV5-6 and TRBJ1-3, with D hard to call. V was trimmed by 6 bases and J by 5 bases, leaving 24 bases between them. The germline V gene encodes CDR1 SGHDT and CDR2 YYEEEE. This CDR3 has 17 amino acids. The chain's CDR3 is CASTSRVEGSHRNTIYF. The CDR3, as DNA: TGTGCCAGCACCTCCCGGGTAGAGGGCTCACACAGAAACACCATATATTTT.

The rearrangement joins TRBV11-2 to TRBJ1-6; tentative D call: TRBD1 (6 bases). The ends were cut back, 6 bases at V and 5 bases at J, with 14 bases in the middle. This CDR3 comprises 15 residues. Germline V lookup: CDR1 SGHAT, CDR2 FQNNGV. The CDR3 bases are TGTGCCAGCAGAAGACCGGGACAACATAATTCACCCCTCCACTTT. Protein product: CASRRPGQHNSPLHF.

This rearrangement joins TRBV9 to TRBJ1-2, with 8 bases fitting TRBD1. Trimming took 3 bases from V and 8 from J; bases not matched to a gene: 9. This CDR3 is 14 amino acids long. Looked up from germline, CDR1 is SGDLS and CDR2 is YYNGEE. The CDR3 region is CASSAITGQDGYTF. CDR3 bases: TGTGCCAGCAGCGCGATAACGGGACAGGACGGCTACACCTTC. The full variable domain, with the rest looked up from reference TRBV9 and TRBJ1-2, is DSGVTQTPKHLITATGQRVTLRCSPRSGDLSVYWYQQSLDQGLQFLIQYYNGEERAKGNILERFSAQQFPDLHSELNLSSLELGDSALYFCASSAITGQDGYTFGSGTRLTVV.

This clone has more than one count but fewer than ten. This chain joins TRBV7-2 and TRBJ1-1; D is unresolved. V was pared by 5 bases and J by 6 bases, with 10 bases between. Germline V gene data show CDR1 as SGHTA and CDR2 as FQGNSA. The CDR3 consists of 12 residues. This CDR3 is CASSQQVAEAFF. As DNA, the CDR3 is TGTGCCAGCAGCCAACAAGTTGCTGAAGCTTTCTTT.

The CDR3 bases are TGCGCCAGCAGCTTGAACCCTAGCGGGGGACGGGGAGAGCAGTACTTC. This sequence encodes CASSLNPSGGRGEQYF. The V gene is TRBV5-1, the J gene TRBJ2-7; 10 bases agree with TRBD2. The CDR3 loop spans 16 amino acids. The germline CDR1 and CDR2 sequences are SGHRS and YFSETQ. V shed 1 base, J shed 7 bases, and the junction held 11 bases outside the gene matches.

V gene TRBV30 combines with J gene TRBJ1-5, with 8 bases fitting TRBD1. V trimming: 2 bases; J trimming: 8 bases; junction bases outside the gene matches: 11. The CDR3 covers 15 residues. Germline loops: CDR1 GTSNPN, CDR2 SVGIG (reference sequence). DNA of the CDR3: TGTGCCTGGAGTCCCGGACAGGGATTAGCGGAGCCCCAGCATTTT. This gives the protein CAWSPGQGLAEPQHF.

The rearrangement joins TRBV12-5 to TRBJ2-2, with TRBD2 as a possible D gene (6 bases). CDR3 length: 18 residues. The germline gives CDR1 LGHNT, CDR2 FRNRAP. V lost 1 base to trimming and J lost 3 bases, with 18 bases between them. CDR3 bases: TGTGCTAGTGGTTTGGAGGGGCGGGACGGGGGTTACACCGGGGAGCTGTTTTTT. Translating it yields CASGLEGRDGGYTGELFF.

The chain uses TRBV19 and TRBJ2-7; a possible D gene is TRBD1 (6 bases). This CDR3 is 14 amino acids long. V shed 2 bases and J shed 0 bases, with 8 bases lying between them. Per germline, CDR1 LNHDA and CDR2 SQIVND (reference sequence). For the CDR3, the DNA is TGTGCCAGTAGTATACAGGGGTCCTCCTACGAGCAGTACTTC. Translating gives CASSIQGSSYEQYF.